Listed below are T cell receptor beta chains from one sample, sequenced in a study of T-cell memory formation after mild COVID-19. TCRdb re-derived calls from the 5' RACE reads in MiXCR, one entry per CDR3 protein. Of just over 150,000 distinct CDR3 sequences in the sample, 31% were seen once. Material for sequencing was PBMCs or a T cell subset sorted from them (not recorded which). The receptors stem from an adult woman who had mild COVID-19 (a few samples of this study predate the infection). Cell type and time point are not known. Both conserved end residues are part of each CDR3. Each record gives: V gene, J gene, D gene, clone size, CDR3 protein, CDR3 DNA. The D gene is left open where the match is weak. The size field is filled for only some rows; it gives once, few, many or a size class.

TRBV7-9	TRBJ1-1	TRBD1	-	CASSLDRGSTEAFF	TGTGCCAGCAGCCTGGACAGGGGAAGCACTGAAGCTTTCTTT
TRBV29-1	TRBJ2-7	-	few	CSVVPRPEGPYEQYF	TGCAGCGTCGTCCCTCGGCCGGAGGGCCCCTACGAGCAGTACTTC
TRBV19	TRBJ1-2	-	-	CASSIRSARGYTF	TGTGCCAGTAGTATTCGGTCGGCACGCGGCTACACCTTC
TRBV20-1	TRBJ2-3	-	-	CSAPRQLFTDTQYF	TGCAGTGCCCCGAGACAGCTTTTCACAGATACGCAGTATTTT
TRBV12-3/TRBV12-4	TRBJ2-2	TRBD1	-	CASSQVGTGATGELFF	TGTGCCAGCAGTCAAGTCGGGACAGGGGCCACCGGGGAGCTGTTTTTT
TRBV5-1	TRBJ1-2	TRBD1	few	CASRSGQASYGYTF	TGCGCCAGCCGCTCGGGACAGGCGTCCTATGGCTACACCTTC
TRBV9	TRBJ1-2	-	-	CASSVGGVGYGYTF	TGTGCCAGCAGCGTAGGGGGCGTAGGCTATGGCTACACCTTC
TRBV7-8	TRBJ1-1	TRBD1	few	CASSLRTGEGTEAFF	TGTGCCAGCAGCTTGCGGACAGGGGAGGGCACTGAAGCTTTCTTT
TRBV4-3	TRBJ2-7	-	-	CASSQERRSYEQYF	TGCGCCAGCAGCCAAGAAAGAAGATCCTACGAGCAGTACTTC
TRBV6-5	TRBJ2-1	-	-	CASSTNARTGRFF	TGTGCCAGCAGTACCAATGCCCGGACTGGGAGGTTCTTC
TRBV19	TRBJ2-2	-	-	CASSIRDTGELFF	TGTGCCAGTAGTATAAGGGACACCGGGGAGCTGTTTTTT
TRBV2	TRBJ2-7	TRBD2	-	CASSAAGGVTYEQYF	TGTGCCAGCAGCGCAGCGGGAGGGGTTACCTACGAGCAGTACTTC
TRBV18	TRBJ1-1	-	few	CASSPQASTEAFF	TGTGCCAGCTCACCCCAGGCCTCCACTGAAGCTTTCTTT
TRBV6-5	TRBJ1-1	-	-	CASSYSGGMNTEAFF	TGTGCCAGCAGTTACTCGGGGGGGATGAACACTGAAGCTTTCTTT
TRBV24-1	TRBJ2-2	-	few	CATSRQEMPGELFF	TGTGCCACCAGCCGACAAGAGATGCCCGGGGAGCTGTTTTTT
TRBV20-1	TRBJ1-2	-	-	CSARRDGNYGYTF	TGCAGTGCTAGAAGGGACGGCAACTATGGCTACACCTTC
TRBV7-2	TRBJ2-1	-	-	CASSPSNSYNEQFF	TGTGCCAGCAGCCCCTCTAACTCCTACAATGAGCAGTTCTTC
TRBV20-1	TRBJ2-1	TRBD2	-	CSAPPPWREGYNEQFF	TGCAGTGCACCCCCCCCTTGGCGGGAGGGCTACAATGAGCAGTTCTTC
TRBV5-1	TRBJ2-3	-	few	CASSQGPGLGTDTQYF	TGCGCCAGCAGCCAAGGCCCGGGTTTGGGCACAGATACGCAGTATTTT
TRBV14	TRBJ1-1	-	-	CASSQDASEAFF	TGTGCCAGCAGCCAAGACGCTTCTGAAGCTTTCTTT
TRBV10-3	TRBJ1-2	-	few	CAISGSGNYGYTF	TGTGCCATCAGTGGGTCGGGGAACTATGGCTACACCTTC
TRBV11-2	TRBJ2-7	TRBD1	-	CASRGQGSYEQYF	TGTGCCAGCAGAGGACAGGGCTCCTACGAGCAGTACTTC
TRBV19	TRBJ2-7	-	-	CASSIRRAGHYEQYF	TGTGCCAGTAGTATCAGACGAGCCGGACACTACGAGCAGTACTTC
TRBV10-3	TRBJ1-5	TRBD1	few	CAISEVGTGGDQPQHF	TGTGCCATCAGTGAAGTAGGGACAGGGGGCGATCAGCCCCAGCATTTT
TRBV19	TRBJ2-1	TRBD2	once	CASTGLAGSEQFF	TGTGCCAGTACGGGGCTAGCGGGATCCGAGCAGTTCTTC
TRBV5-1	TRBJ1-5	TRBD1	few	CASSHGQGNQPQHF	TGCGCCAGCAGCCATGGACAGGGCAATCAGCCCCAGCATTTT
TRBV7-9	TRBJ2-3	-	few	CASSPSNGVPTDTQYF	TGTGCCAGCAGCCCCTCCAATGGCGTGCCCACAGATACGCAGTATTTT
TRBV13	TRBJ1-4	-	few	CASSLKAGRAEKLFF	TGTGCCAGCAGCTTAAAGGCAGGGCGGGCGGAAAAACTGTTTTTT
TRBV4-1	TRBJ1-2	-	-	CASSQGFGYGYTF	TGCGCCAGCAGCCAAGGATTTGGTTATGGCTACACCTTC
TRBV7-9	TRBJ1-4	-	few	CASSLGGGVKSKLFF	TGTGCCAGCAGCTTAGGCGGGGGCGTTAAATCTAAACTGTTTTTT
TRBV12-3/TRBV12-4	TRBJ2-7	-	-	CASSLHRGEQYF	TGTGCCAGCAGTCTACATCGGGGCGAGCAGTACTTC
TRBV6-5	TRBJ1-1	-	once	CASRTPTDGEAFF	TGTGCCAGCAGAACCCCCACGGATGGTGAAGCTTTCTTT
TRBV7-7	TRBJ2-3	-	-	CASSLTGRGADTQYF	TGTGCTAGCAGCTTGACGGGAAGGGGGGCAGATACGCAGTATTTT
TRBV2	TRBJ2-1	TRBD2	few	CASDLGLAGVGAYNEQFF	TGTGCCAGCGATCTGGGACTAGCGGGAGTCGGCGCCTACAATGAGCAGTTCTTC
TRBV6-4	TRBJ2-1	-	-	CASSDGSGGYNEQFF	TGTGCCAGCAGTGACGGGAGTGGAGGATACAATGAGCAGTTCTTC
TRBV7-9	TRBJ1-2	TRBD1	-	CASSFTVGQGYGYTF	TGTGCCAGCAGCTTCACCGTGGGACAGGGCTATGGCTACACCTTC
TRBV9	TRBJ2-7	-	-	CASSVVARRVDF	TGTGCCAGCAGCGTAGTCGCCAGACGGGTAGACTTC
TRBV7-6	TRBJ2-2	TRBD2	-	CASSFDLGRREGRGGELFF	TGTGCCAGCAGCTTCGATCTGGGGAGACGGGAGGGCCGAGGCGGGGAGCTGTTTTTT
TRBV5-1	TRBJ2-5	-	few	CASSFHRLEGQETQYF	TGCGCCAGCAGCTTTCACAGGTTGGAGGGACAAGAGACCCAGTACTTC
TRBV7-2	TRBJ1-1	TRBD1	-	CASSYRQGTEAFF	TGTGCCAGCAGCTACCGACAGGGCACTGAAGCTTTCTTT
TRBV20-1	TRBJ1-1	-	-	CSVKGTADTEAFF	TGCAGTGTTAAAGGGACTGCCGACACTGAAGCTTTCTTT
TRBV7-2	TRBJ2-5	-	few	CASKRGPEETQYF	TGTGCCAGCAAGAGAGGGCCTGAGGAGACCCAGTACTTC
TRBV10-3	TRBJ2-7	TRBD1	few	CAISDLIKDRSYEQYF	TGTGCCATCAGTGACCTGATTAAGGACAGGTCCTACGAGCAGTACTTC
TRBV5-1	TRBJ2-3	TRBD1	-	CASSSPGQATDTQYF	TGCGCCAGCAGCTCACCGGGACAGGCAACAGATACGCAGTATTTT
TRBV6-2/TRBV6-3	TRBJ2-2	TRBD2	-	CASSYELAGAGTGELFF	TGTGCCAGCAGTTATGAACTAGCGGGAGCGGGCACCGGGGAGCTGTTTTTT
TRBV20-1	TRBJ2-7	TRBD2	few	CSARDLGLAGPSGYEQYF	TGCAGTGCTAGAGATCTCGGACTAGCGGGCCCATCGGGCTACGAGCAGTACTTC
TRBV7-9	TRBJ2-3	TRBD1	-	CASSPTGFWQYF	TGTGCCAGCAGCCCGACAGGGTTTTGGCAGTATTTT
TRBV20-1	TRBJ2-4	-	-	CSARASDYYIQYF	TGCAGTGCTAGAGCCAGTGACTATTACATTCAGTACTTC
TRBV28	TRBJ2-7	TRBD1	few	CASSWTGTVYEQYF	TGTGCCAGCAGTTGGACCGGGACAGTCTACGAGCAGTACTTC
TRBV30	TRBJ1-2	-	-	CAWSAGALYGYTF	TGTGCCTGGAGTGCGGGGGCATTGTATGGCTACACCTTC
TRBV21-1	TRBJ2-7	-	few	CASSTPNRRGRRRGYF	TGTGCCAGCAGCACCCCTAATCGCCGGGGCCGTCGACGCGGGTACTTC
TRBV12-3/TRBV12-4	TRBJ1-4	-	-	CASSPEGGLGEKLFF	TGTGCCAGCAGTCCGGAGGGGGGGCTAGGTGAAAAACTGTTTTTT
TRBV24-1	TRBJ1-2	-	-	CATADKYGYTF	TGTGCCACCGCGGACAAGTATGGCTACACCTTC
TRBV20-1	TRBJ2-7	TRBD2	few	CSARRLAGGPFEQYF	TGCAGTGCTCGAAGACTAGCGGGAGGGCCGTTCGAGCAGTACTTC
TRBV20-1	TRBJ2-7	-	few	CSARDRWGQEQYF	TGCAGTGCTAGAGATCGTTGGGGGCAGGAGCAGTACTTC
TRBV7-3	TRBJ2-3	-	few	CASSSQDEGDTQYF	TGTGCCAGCAGCTCACAGGACGAGGGGGATACGCAGTATTTT